Presented here are 22 T cell receptor beta chains from one specimen sequenced in a study of T-cell reconstitution after alpha-beta-depleted transplantation in children. The library targeted TCRbeta and was prepared with unique molecular identifiers. TCRdb redid the calling of the PCR reads with MiXCR, one entry per CDR3 protein. Here the sample spans fewer than 150,000 distinct CDR3 sequences, 23% being singletons. Source: PBMCs, mostly from graft donor cells, taken 180 days after TCRalphabeta/CD19-depleted stem cell transplant. The receptors here all came from a male patient aged 2 to 9 who had a stem cell transplant for chronic granulomatous disease, so the T cells may come from the graft donor.

The sample holds many counts of this clonotype. This rearrangement joins TRBV5-1 to TRBJ2-7, with 10 bases matching TRBD2. This CDR3 is 15 amino acids long. The trim removed 5 bases at V and 4 bases at J, leaving 9 bases unmatched. Looked up from germline, CDR1 is SGHRS and CDR2 is YFSETQ. The DNA for the CDR3 is TGCGCCAGCAGATTTCAAGCGGGAGGGCTATACGAGCAGTACTTC. It yields the protein CASRFQAGGLYEQYF. Full variable domain (outside the CDR3, taken from reference TRBV5-1 and TRBJ2-7): KAGVTQTPRYLIKTRGQQVTLSCSPISGHRSVSWYQQTPGQGLQFLFEYFSETQRNKGNFPGRFSGRQFSNSRSEMNVSTLELGDSALYLCASRFQAGGLYEQYFGPGTRLTVT.

This clonotype was seen only a few times. V gene TRBV7-2 combines with J gene TRBJ2-1; D remains ambiguous. The germline V gene encodes CDR1 SGHTA and CDR2 FQGNSA. V lost 4 bases and J lost 4, with 8 bases in between. The CDR3 runs to 13 residues. The CDR3 reads CASSSQLYNEQFF. The CDR3 DNA is TGTGCCAGCAGCTCGCAACTTTACAATGAGCAGTTCTTC.

V and J are TRBV5-1 and TRBJ2-5; D ambiguous. V was clipped by 2 bases and J by 5 bases, with 10 bases between them. CDR1 and CDR2 (germline): SGHRS, YFSETQ. The CDR3 is made up of 13 amino acids. The chain's CDR3 is CASSFRPLETQYF. CDR3 nucleotide sequence: TGCGCCAGCAGCTTTAGGCCCCTCGAGACCCAGTACTTC.

The CDR3 is CASSPFGRNIQPYGYTF. The CDR3 nucleotides are TGTGCCAGCTCACCATTTGGACGTAACATTCAGCCGTATGGCTACACCTTC. The genes are TRBV18 and TRBJ1-2, with D unresolved. CDR3 length: 17 residues. Germline V gene data show CDR1 as KGHSH and CDR2 as LQKENI. Trimming removed 2 bases at V and 5 bases at J, with 21 bases between.

Remarks on this clonotype: One junction end does not reproduce the germline sequence, and a read error may be involved. The genes are TRBV5-1 and TRBJ2-1, with a tentative D call TRBD2 (5 bases). Germline-derived CDR1 and CDR2 are SGHRS and YFSETQ. This CDR3 is 13 amino acids long. This chain's CDR3 is CASSPNDYNEQFF. In DNA, the CDR3 is TGCGCCAGCAGTCCGAACGACTACAATGAGCAGTTCTTT.

The CDR3 sequence is CASSLMTGENSPLHF. In nucleotides, the CDR3 is TGTGCCAGCAGTTTAATGACAGGCGAAAATTCACCCCTCCACTTT. This rearrangement joins TRBV12-3 or TRBV12-4 to TRBJ1-6; maybe TRBD1 (6 bases). The ends were cut back, 2 bases at V and 7 bases at J, with 12 bases in the middle. The CDR3 consists of 15 residues.

This clonotype was seen at least ten times. The V call is TRBV20-1, the J call TRBJ2-7, with 8 bases aligning to TRBD1. CDR1 and CDR2 (germline): DFQATT, SNEGSKA (reference sequence). The CDR3 loop spans 13 amino acids. V lost 5 bases, J lost 2 bases, and 5 bases stayed unmatched. CDR3 DNA: TGCAGTGCTGGACAGGGTAAAACCTACGAGCAGTACTTC. This codes for CSAGQGKTYEQYF.

This clonotype was counted many times. The genes are TRBV30 and TRBJ2-7, with 10 bases fitting TRBD2. The CDR3 totals 15 residues. Germline values: CDR1 GTSNPN, CDR2 SVGIG (reference sequence). V shed 1 base and J 2 bases; nucleotides not matched to a gene: 5. The CDR3 coding sequence is TGTGCCTGGAGTGCAAAAGCGGGAGGGACCTACGAGCAGTACTTC. As protein: CAWSAKAGGTYEQYF.

This clonotype was seen a single time. The genes are TRBV12-3 or TRBV12-4 and TRBJ2-5; 8 bases are shared with TRBD2. Trimming took 8 bases from V and 5 from J; bases not matched to a gene: 10. The CDR3 extends over 14 amino acids. CDR3 in amino acids: CASAIRGGLETQYF. DNA of the CDR3: TGTGCCAGCGCAATTCGGGGGGGCCTGGAGACCCAGTACTTC.

This clonotype was seen repeatedly, ten times or more. This chain joins TRBV7-8 and TRBJ1-5, with TRBD1 matching 9 bases. Germline V lookup: CDR1 SGHVS, CDR2 FQNEAQ. The V and J ends lost 4 bases and 2 bases, in that order; junction bases with no gene match: 3. The CDR3 consists of 15 residues. CDR3 loop: CASSSRTGGNQPQHF. In DNA, the CDR3 is TGTGCCAGCAGCTCCAGGACAGGGGGCAATCAGCCCCAGCATTTT.

This sequence joins TRBV28 and TRBJ1-2; 9 positions agree with TRBD1. Germline V gene sequence: CDR1 MDHEN, CDR2 SYDVKM. CDR3 length equals 15 residues. The ends lost 3 bases at V and 2 bases at J; junction bases unmatched: 4. This chain's CDR3 is CASSLGGTGNYGYTF. The CDR3 bases are TGTGCCAGCAGTTTGGGAGGGACAGGGAACTATGGCTACACCTTC.

The sample holds a few counts of this clonotype. CDR3 in amino acids: CASSTPGRSSGNTIYF. The DNA of the CDR3 is TGTGCCAGCAGTACCCCGGGTAGAAGCTCTGGAAACACCATATATTTT. The rearrangement uses TRBV28 and TRBJ1-3; D is undetermined. Germline loops: CDR1 MDHEN, CDR2 SYDVKM. The germline V and J ends were trimmed by 5 bases and 0 bases, with 14 bases remaining between them. The CDR3 contains 16 residues. Looking up the rest from reference TRBV28 and TRBJ1-3 gives the full variable domain: DVKVTQSSRYLVKRTGEKVFLECVQDMDHENMFWYRQDPGLGLRLIYFSYDVKMKEKGDIPEGYSVSREKKERFSLILESASTNQTSMYLCASSTPGRSSGNTIYFGEGSWLTVV.

This clonotype was recorded a few times. The genes are TRBV12-3 or TRBV12-4 and TRBJ2-2; D gene unclear. This CDR3 comprises 15 residues. With 7 bases removed from V and 7 bases from J, the gap between germline ends came to 19 bases. The CDR3 nucleotides read TGTGCCAGCAACCCCCCCCAAATTCCGGACGGGGAGCTGTTTTTT. This gives the protein CASNPPQIPDGELFF.

This clonotype was found many times. The J gene is TRBJ2-2, the V gene TRBV5-1; TRBD2 matches at 10 bases. Trimming removed 4 bases from V and 7 bases from J; junction bases left unmatched: 4. CDR1 and CDR2 (germline): SGHRS, YFSETQ. The CDR3 loop spans 14 amino acids. CDR3 loop: CASSPGLAVGELFF. CDR3 nucleotides: TGCGCCAGCAGCCCCGGACTAGCGGTCGGGGAGCTGTTTTTT.

This clonotype was detected many times. This chain links TRBV20-1 with TRBJ2-7, with 10 bases lining up with TRBD2. V shed 6 bases and J 2 bases; nucleotides not matched to a gene: 4. Germline CDR1 DFQATT, CDR2 SNEGSKA (reference sequence). CDR3 size: 13 residues. The CDR3 region is CSARTSGAYEQYF. CDR3 DNA: TGCAGTGCCCGGACTAGCGGAGCCTACGAGCAGTACTTC.

J is TRBJ2-3 and V is TRBV20-1, with 11 bases that match TRBD2. V trimming: 5 bases; J trimming: 5 bases; junction bases outside the gene matches: 12. Germline CDR1 reads DFQATT; CDR2 reads SNEGSKA (reference sequence). The CDR3 has 16 residues. The CDR3 spells CSAPHPSGRTEDTQYF. CDR3 DNA sequence: TGCAGTGCTCCCCATCCTAGCGGGAGGACGGAAGATACGCAGTATTTT.

This clonotype was seen ten or more times. The V and J genes are TRBV12-3 or TRBV12-4 and TRBJ2-1; D may be TRBD2 (6 bases). There are 13 residues in the CDR3. V lost 7 bases and J lost 5, with 12 bases in between. CDR3 loop: CASTSRLDNEQFF. The DNA of the CDR3 is TGTGCCAGCACCTCCCGACTAGACAATGAGCAGTTCTTC.

Turning to this clonotype: Given a much more abundant clone one base away, this may be a read error. The J gene is TRBJ2-2, the V gene TRBV4-2, with 12 nucleotides matching TRBD2. CDR3 length: 17 amino acids. With 0 bases clipped from V and 6 bases from J, the junction kept 5 bases outside the gene matches. Germline CDR1 and CDR2: LGHNA and YNFKEQ. The CDR3 is CASSQDGLAGFAGELFF. The DNA of the CDR3 is TGTGCCAGCAGCCAAGATGGACTAGCGGGATTCGCCGGGGAGCTGTTTTTT.

Ten or more counts support this clonotype. The chain employs TRBV13 and TRBJ2-7, with a tentative D call TRBD2 (5 bases). This CDR3 has 15 residues. The V end was cut by 1 base, the J end by 0 bases, with 10 bases between. Germline-derived CDR1 and CDR2 are PRHDT and FYEKMQ (reference sequence). The CDR3 DNA is TGTGCCAGCAGCTTAGTATCCGGGAACTCCTACGAGCAGTACTTC. This sequence encodes CASSLVSGNSYEQYF.

The chain couples TRBV15 to TRBJ2-1, with 7 nucleotides matching TRBD2. V was pared by 0 bases and J by 12 bases, with 11 bases of the junction left unmatched. The CDR3 is 15 amino acids. The germline CDR1 and CDR2 sequences are LNHNV and YYDKDF (reference sequence). CDR3 sequence (DNA): TGTGCCACCAGCAGAGAACTAGCGCACGGGGAGGGGCAGTTCTTC. As protein: CATSRELAHGEGQFF.

This clonotype was seen only a few times. The CDR3 spells CASSILGTDTQYF. The CDR3, as DNA: TGTGCCAGCAGCATTTTGGGCACAGATACGCAGTATTTT. The V call is TRBV12-3 or TRBV12-4, the J call TRBJ2-3, with D unclear. The CDR3 extends over 13 amino acids. V lost 6 bases and J 1 base, leaving 8 bases between the germline ends.

This clonotype showed up many times. This sequence joins TRBV19 and TRBJ1-1; a possible D gene is TRBD1 (5 bases). The CDR3 runs to 16 residues. Germline V gives CDR1 LNHDA, CDR2 SQIVND (reference sequence). Trimming stripped 7 bases from V and 7 bases from J, with 25 bases between. CDR3 DNA: TGTGCCAGTACCTCCCCGTGGGGCGGATCCATGTATGAAGCTTTCTTT. As protein: CASTSPWGGSMYEAFF.